These 23 T cell receptor beta chains originate from one sample sequenced in a study of control samples from healthy donors and cancer patients. The table came from immunoSEQ multiplex PCR; TCRdb's copy has only in-frame clones and leaves some out. Of approximately 150,000 clones listed, approximately 86% are singletons. The sequencing input was blood. The receptors were sampled from a man aged 18 to 29 in good health.

This clone was detected only a few times. V usage is TRBV7-9 and J usage is TRBJ2-3; no clear D gene. Trimming stripped 0 bases from V and 7 bases from J, with 11 bases between. Germline loops: CDR1 SEHNR, CDR2 FQNEAQ (reference sequence). This CDR3 has 14 amino acids. The CDR3 spells CASSLAQTANTQYF. In DNA form, the CDR3 reads TGTGCCAGCAGCTTAGCCCAGACGGCGAATACGCAGTATTTT.

V gene TRBV9 combines with J gene TRBJ1-1; TRBD1 is a possible D gene (6 bases). The CDR3 is made up of 12 amino acids. V lost 3 bases and J lost 11, with 14 bases in between. Germline CDR1 reads SGDLS; CDR2 reads YYNGEE. This CDR3 reads CASSASTGRAFF. The CDR3 DNA reads as TGTGCCAGCAGCGCTTCAACAGGGAGGGCTTTCTTT.

The CDR3 spells CASSVSGGRTDTQYF. As DNA, the CDR3 is TGTGCCAGCAGCGTCAGCGGGGGGAGGACAGATACGCAGTATTTT. The chain uses TRBV9 and TRBJ2-3; TRBD2 agrees at 9 bases. The V segment lost 2 bases and the J segment 3 bases; nucleotides outside the gene matches: 4. The CDR3 has 15 residues. Germline values: CDR1 SGDLS, CDR2 YYNGEE.

V usage is TRBV20-1 and J usage is TRBJ2-5; TRBD1 is a possible D gene (6 bases). The CDR3 spans 11 residues. Deletions cut 5 bases from V and 3 bases from J, with 7 bases between. The V gene's germline CDR1 is DFQATT and CDR2 SNEGSKA (reference sequence). CDR3 region: CSAYREETQYF. The DNA of the CDR3 is TGCAGTGCTTACAGGGAAGAGACCCAGTACTTC.

The chain is built from TRBV5-1 and TRBJ2-5; a possible D gene is TRBD1 (6 bases). Per the germline V gene, CDR1 is SGHRS and CDR2 is YFSETQ. With 4 bases removed from V and 5 bases from J, the gap between germline ends came to 15 bases. The CDR3 loop spans 14 amino acids. CDR3 residues: CASSTSQGRETQYF. Written as DNA, the CDR3 is TGCGCCAGCAGCACCTCACAGGGCCGGGAGACCCAGTACTTC.

The chain carries TRBV4-3 and TRBJ2-1, with D unclear. With 0 bases removed from V and 8 bases from J, the gap between germline ends came to 5 bases. The CDR3 is 12 residues long. CDR1 and CDR2 from the germline V gene are LGHNA and YSLEER. The CDR3 DNA reads as TGCGCCAGCAGCCAAGATCACGATGAGCAGTTCTTC. Translating gives CASSQDHDEQFF.

The chain uses TRBV27 and TRBJ1-1; TRBD1 aligns across 9 bases. CDR3 length: 17 amino acids. CDR1 is MNHEY and CDR2 is SMNVEV in the germline V gene (reference sequence). V shed 6 bases, J shed 0 bases, and the junction held 11 bases outside the gene matches. In DNA, the CDR3 is TGTGCCAGCAGCCCACCGGGACAGGGAAAGATGAACACTGAAGCTTTCTTT. Translation: CASSPPGQGKMNTEAFF.

This chain links TRBV6-5 with TRBJ2-7; D perhaps matches TRBD2 (5 bases). Germline V gene lookup returns CDR1 MNHEY and CDR2 SVGAGI. The V end was cut by 6 bases, the J end by 0 bases, with 15 bases between. The CDR3 totals 15 residues. The CDR3 here is CASREGTHGSYEQYF. The CDR3, as DNA: TGTGCCAGCAGAGAGGGAACACATGGCTCCTACGAGCAGTACTTC.

The chain recombines TRBV4-1 with TRBJ1-2; perhaps TRBD1 as D (5 bases). The CDR3 is made up of 15 amino acids. The germline V gene has CDR1 MGHRA and CDR2 YSYEKL. Trimming shortened V by 0 bases and J by 5 bases, and 13 bases separated the two germline ends. The CDR3 DNA sequence: TGCGCCAGCAGCCAAGATATGCAGGGTGGATATGGCTACACCTTC. Encoded protein: CASSQDMQGGYGYTF.

The chain carries TRBV20-1 and TRBJ2-7; D possibly matches TRBD1 or TRBD2 (5 bases each). CDR3 length: 11 amino acids. The V end was cut by 6 bases, the J end by 4 bases, with 10 bases between. Germline-derived CDR1 and CDR2 are DFQATT and SNEGSKA (reference sequence). Here the CDR3 reads CSAQGRYEQYF. CDR3 bases: TGCAGTGCCCAGGGACGGTACGAGCAGTACTTC.

The CDR3 coding sequence is TGTGCCAGCAGCCTGGAGGGGCCTTATGGCTACACCTTC. This encodes CASSLEGPYGYTF. The chain recombines TRBV5-8 with TRBJ1-2, with D tentatively TRBD1 (5 bases). The length of the CDR3 is 13 residues. Germline assignment: CDR1 SGHTS and CDR2 YDEGEE. Deletions cut 4 bases from V and 5 bases from J, with 12 bases between.

The V and J genes are TRBV10-3 and TRBJ1-2, with a possible D match to TRBD1 (5 bases). With 3 bases removed from V and 4 bases from J, the gap between germline ends came to 9 bases. The CDR3 covers 13 residues. CDR1 and CDR2 from the germline V gene are ENHRY and SYGVKD. This chain's CDR3 is CAISDPTAYGYTF. CDR3 bases: TGTGCCATCAGTGACCCGACAGCCTATGGCTACACCTTC.

The chain links TRBV7-2 to TRBJ2-1, with TRBD1 matching 8 bases. Trimming cost V 4 bases and J 4 bases; bases outside gene matches: 6. Germline V gene sequence: CDR1 SGHTA, CDR2 FQGNSA. The CDR3 extends over 15 amino acids. The chain's CDR3 is CASSSGGRGYNEQFF. The DNA for the CDR3 is TGTGCCAGCAGCTCAGGGGGCCGAGGGTACAATGAGCAGTTCTTC.

In this sample, this clone turned up once. The chain has TRBV5-6 and TRBJ2-5; D possibly matches TRBD1 or TRBD2 (6 bases each). This CDR3 comprises 14 residues. Germline lookup yields CDR1 SGHDT and CDR2 YYEEEE. Deletions cut 3 bases from V and 7 bases from J, with 16 bases between. The DNA for the CDR3 is TGTGCCAGCAGCTCCTCGGGGGCCCCAGGGACCCAGTACTTC. This encodes CASSSSGAPGTQYF. Using reference TRBV5-6 and TRBJ2-5 for the parts outside the CDR3, the full variable domain is DAGVTQSPTHLIKTRGQQVTLRCSPKSGHDTVSWYQQALGQGPQFIFQYYEEEERQRGNFPDRFSGHQFPNYSSELNVNALLLGDSALYLCASSSSGAPGTQYFGPGTRLLVL.

The V and J genes are TRBV7-2 and TRBJ1-3; no definite D call. Trimming removed 7 bases from V and 1 base from J, with 8 bases in between. CDR1 and CDR2 (germline): SGHTA, FQGNSA. The CDR3 is 13 amino acids. DNA of the CDR3: TGTGCCAGCACGCAGGTTTCTGGAAACACCATATATTTT. Amino acid sequence: CASTQVSGNTIYF.

The rearrangement uses TRBV7-2 and TRBJ2-6, with 8 positions matching TRBD1. CDR1 and CDR2 (germline): SGHTA, FQGNSA. Trimming took 1 base from V and 2 from J; bases not matched to a gene: 1. CDR3 length: 16 amino acids. CDR3 in amino acids: CASSLGGQAGANVLTF. CDR3 coding DNA: TGTGCCAGCAGCTTAGGGGGACAGGCTGGGGCCAACGTCCTGACTTTC.

V is TRBV7-6 and J is TRBJ2-1; TRBD2 matches at 8 bases. This CDR3 has 17 amino acids. CDR1 is SGHVS, CDR2 FNYEAQ, per germline. The V gene end was trimmed by 0 bases and the J gene end by 3 bases; junction bases not matched to a gene: 7. CDR3 in amino acids: CASSLAPASGFYNEQFF. The CDR3 coding sequence is TGTGCCAGCAGCTTAGCGCCGGCTAGCGGGTTCTACAATGAGCAGTTCTTC.

This clone was counted a few times. The J gene is TRBJ1-5, the V gene TRBV4-1, with no clear D. Germline assignment: CDR1 MGHRA and CDR2 YSYEKL. V was pared by 0 bases and J by 1 base, with 10 bases between. The CDR3 covers 16 residues. CDR3 residues: CASSQDGGLSNQPQHF. CDR3 nucleotide sequence: TGCGCCAGCAGCCAAGATGGAGGGCTCAGCAATCAGCCCCAGCATTTT.

In this sample, this clone turned up a few times. This chain joins TRBV6-2 or TRBV6-3 and TRBJ2-7, with 10 bases aligning to TRBD1. Trimming cost V 2 bases and J 7 bases; bases outside gene matches: 11. Germline CDR1 reads MNHEY; CDR2 reads SVGEGT. This CDR3 is built from 16 residues. The CDR3 bases are TGTGCCAGCAGTTACCTTCCAGCGACAGGGGGCAGGGAGCAGTACTTC. Amino acid sequence: CASSYLPATGGREQYF.

The chain joins TRBV28 to TRBJ2-1; possibly TRBD2 for D (6 bases). V gave up 7 bases and J gave up 7 bases, with 17 bases separating them. CDR3 size: 14 residues. CDR1 and CDR2 from the germline V gene are MDHEN and SYDVKM. The CDR3 DNA follows: TGTGCCAGCATTGGGACTCCTAAGGGGAATGAGCAGTTCTTC. Protein product: CASIGTPKGNEQFF. The full variable domain, rest sourced from reference TRBV28 and TRBJ2-1, is DVKVTQSSRYLVKRTGEKVFLECVQDMDHENMFWYRQDPGLGLRLIYFSYDVKMKEKGDIPEGYSVSREKKERFSLILESASTNQTSMYLCASIGTPKGNEQFFGPGTRLTVL.

The V call is TRBV30, the J call TRBJ1-2; D is unclear. V gave up 3 bases and J gave up 8 bases, with 16 bases separating them. Looked up from germline, CDR1 is GTSNPN and CDR2 is SVGIG (reference sequence). This CDR3 region has 13 residues. The CDR3 is CAWSLARSKGYTF. The CDR3 DNA sequence: TGTGCCTGGAGCTTAGCTCGGAGTAAGGGCTACACCTTC.

The V and J genes are TRBV10-3 and TRBJ2-7, with TRBD2 identical over 11 bases. CDR3 length: 14 residues. Germline V gives CDR1 ENHRY, CDR2 SYGVKD. Trimming removed 4 bases from V and 4 bases from J; junction bases left unmatched: 3. The CDR3 DNA reads as TGTGCCATCAGTGGGACTAGCGGGCATTACGAGCAGTACTTC. It specifies CAISGTSGHYEQYF.

The chain has TRBV9 and TRBJ2-1; no firm D call. The CDR3 runs 15 residues. Germline lookup yields CDR1 SGDLS and CDR2 YYNGEE. With 0 bases removed from V and 0 bases from J, the gap between germline ends came to 7 bases. CDR3 residues: CASSVGVLSYNEQFF. CDR3 DNA sequence: TGTGCCAGCAGCGTAGGGGTCCTCTCCTACAATGAGCAGTTCTTC. Complete variable domain (other parts from reference TRBV9 and TRBJ2-1): DSGVTQTPKHLITATGQRVTLRCSPRSGDLSVYWYQQSLDQGLQFLIQYYNGEERAKGNILERFSAQQFPDLHSELNLSSLELGDSALYFCASSVGVLSYNEQFFGPGTRLTVL.